The rows below give T cell receptor beta chains drawn from one sample of a study of shared clonotypes between healthy human individuals. Only in-frame clones appear in the TCRdb table, and some are missing; sequencing was by immunoSEQ multiplex PCR. The repertoire holds over 800,000 clones, with roughly 92% as singletons. The sample was naive CD8+ T cells sorted from blood. The receptors here all came from a man between 25 and 39 years old in good health. CDR3s include the opening cysteine and the closing phenylalanine or tryptophan. D genes are given only for firm matches. Some rows have no size entry. The others give once, few or many, or a class for an expanded clone.

v_gene	j_gene	abundance	d_gene	CDR3nt	CDR3aa
TRBV28	TRBJ2-1	-	-	TGTGCCAGCAGTTTTTTCGAGGTACGAAGGAATGAGCAGTTCTTC	CASSFFEVRRNEQFF
TRBV4-1	TRBJ2-1	-	-	TGCGCCAGCAGCCAAGAAGACTCTGATGAGCAGTTCTTC	CASSQEDSDEQFF
TRBV6-5	TRBJ1-2	-	TRBD1	TGTGCCAGCAGTTTGGGACAGGGTTTTTCCTATGGCTACACCTTC	CASSLGQGFSYGYTF
TRBV7-2	TRBJ2-7	-	TRBD2	TGTGCCAGCAGCTTTACTAGCGGTCCCTACGAGCAGTACTTC	CASSFTSGPYEQYF
TRBV7-9	TRBJ2-7	-	-	TGTGCCAGCAGGGATGACGAGCAGTACTTC	CASRDDEQYF
TRBV19	TRBJ2-1	-	TRBD2	TGTGCCAGTAGTATACTTAGGCTAGCGGACGTTTACAATGAGCAGTTCTTC	CASSILRLADVYNEQFF
TRBV27	TRBJ1-1	-	-	TGTGCCAGCAGGGGTGGGGGGCGGACTGAAGCTTTCTTT	CASRGGGRTEAFF
TRBV18	TRBJ2-7	-	TRBD1	TGTGCCAGCTCCCGACCGGGACAGGGGACTCTCGAGCAGTACTTC	CASSRPGQGTLEQYF
TRBV9	TRBJ2-1	-	TRBD2	TGTGCCAGCAGCCCAGGGTCTCTAGCGGGTAAGCAGTTCTTC	CASSPGSLAGKQFF
TRBV29-1	TRBJ1-1	-	-	TGCAGCGTTACTTGGAACACTGAAGCTTTCTTT	CSVTWNTEAFF
TRBV5-1	TRBJ1-2	once	-	TGCGCCAGCAGCACTTACGCGAATGGAATTCCTGACGTCTATGGCTACACCTTC	CASSTYANGIPDVYGYTF
TRBV28	TRBJ1-1	-	TRBD1	TGTGCCAGCACCAACAGGGGACAGCACACTGAAGCTTTCTTT	CASTNRGQHTEAFF
TRBV18	TRBJ1-1	-	-	TGTGCCAGCTCACCACCCGGAGCGAACACTGAAGCTTTCTTT	CASSPPGANTEAFF
TRBV28	TRBJ2-1	-	TRBD2	TGTGCCAGCAGACGCAACCCGGGACTAGCGGTCCCCTCCTACAATGAGCAGTTCTTC	CASRRNPGLAVPSYNEQFF
TRBV10-1	TRBJ2-3	few	-	TGCGCCAGCAGTGTCGATTTTACCACAGATACGCAGTATTTT	CASSVDFTTDTQYF
TRBV7-8	TRBJ2-1	-	-	TGTGCCAGCAGCCCCCCGAGGATGAACTCCCACAATGAGCAGTTCTTC	CASSPPRMNSHNEQFF
TRBV5-6	TRBJ2-1	-	-	TGTGCCAGCAGCTTGAGAAGGTCGGGAGAAGGTTTAGGTGAGCAGTTCTTC	CASSLRRSGEGLGEQFF
TRBV5-6	TRBJ1-1	-	-	TGTGCCAGCAGCCCCACCGGGGCTCACACTGAAGCTTTCTTT	CASSPTGAHTEAFF
TRBV19	TRBJ2-1	-	TRBD2	TGTGCCAGTACTCCTAGCGGTTCCTACAATGAGCAGTTCTTC	CASTPSGSYNEQFF
TRBV7-2	TRBJ2-2	-	TRBD2	TGTGCCAGCAGCTTGCTTAGCGGGAGGCGCACCGGGGAGCTGTTTTTT	CASSLLSGRRTGELFF
TRBV28	TRBJ2-1	-	-	TGTGCCAGCAGTTTCGTAGTCCAATTCGGCGATGAGCAGTTCTTC	CASSFVVQFGDEQFF
TRBV28	TRBJ2-3	-	-	TGTGCCAGCAGTTTAGGTCCTTTGGCAGATACGCAGTATTTT	CASSLGPLADTQYF
TRBV28	TRBJ2-1	-	-	TGTGCCAGCAGTTTTTTCCAGGGGTACAATGAGCAGTTCTTC	CASSFFQGYNEQFF
TRBV7-3	TRBJ2-1	-	TRBD2	TGTGCCAGCCGGTTGACTAGCGATATATACAATGAGCAGTTCTTC	CASRLTSDIYNEQFF
TRBV9	TRBJ2-1	-	TRBD1	TGTGCCAGCAGCGTACAGGGGGCCTACAATGAGCAGTTCTTC	CASSVQGAYNEQFF
TRBV18	TRBJ2-1	-	-	TGTGCCAGCTCAAAAGAGACGAGGGTATGGGGCGGGACCTACAATGAGCAGTTCTTC	CASSKETRVWGGTYNEQFF
TRBV6-1	TRBJ1-4	-	TRBD1	TGTGCCAGCAGCCCCGGGACAGGGGACGAAAAACTGTTTTTT	CASSPGTGDEKLFF
TRBV2	TRBJ2-1	-	TRBD1	TGTGCCAGCAGAAGACAGGGTAACAATGAGCAGTTCTTC	CASRRQGNNEQFF
TRBV7-9	TRBJ1-2	-	TRBD1	TGTGCCAGCAGCTCCCAAGGACAGGGAGCTAACTATGGCTACACCTTC	CASSSQGQGANYGYTF
TRBV11-2	TRBJ2-5	-	-	TGTGCCAGCAGCTCGCTCGGGAACTATCAAGAGACCCAGTACTTC	CASSSLGNYQETQYF
TRBV12-5	TRBJ2-2	-	-	TGTGCTAGTGGTTTGGAAGGCCCCACCGGGGAGCTGTTTTTT	CASGLEGPTGELFF
TRBV27	TRBJ2-5	-	TRBD2	TGTGCCAGCAGTCCAGGACTAGCGGGAGAGACCCAGTACTTC	CASSPGLAGETQYF
TRBV6-4	TRBJ2-3	-	TRBD1	TGTGCCAGCAGCCAAGACACACAGGGGATCCCAGATACGCAGTATTTT	CASSQDTQGIPDTQYF
TRBV6-1	TRBJ2-1	-	-	TGTGCCAGCAGGGGACCACTTCTCTCCTACAATGAGCAGTTCTTC	CASRGPLLSYNEQFF
TRBV7-9	TRBJ1-1	once	-	TGTGCCAGCAGCTTAGATCTCGAACGGGGAGCTTTCTTT	CASSLDLERGAFF
TRBV2	TRBJ2-3	-	-	TGTGCCAGCAGTGACGGGGTGCGGACAGATACGCAGTATTTT	CASSDGVRTDTQYF
TRBV9	TRBJ1-1	-	-	TGTGCCAGCAGCCTATATGGAGGGGGGTTGGCTGAAGCTTTCTTT	CASSLYGGGLAEAFF
TRBV27	TRBJ2-2	-	-	TGTGCCAGCAGTTTATCGGGGACCGGGGAGTTGTTTTTT	CASSLSGTGELFF
TRBV4-3	TRBJ2-1	-	-	TGCGCCAGCAGCTCCCGGGACTTTTCCTACAATGAGCAGTTCTTC	CASSSRDFSYNEQFF
TRBV7-9	TRBJ2-1	-	TRBD2	TGTGCCAGCAGCCGCCGGACTAGCGGGAGTACCGATGAGCAGTTCTTC	CASSRRTSGSTDEQFF
TRBV11-2	TRBJ1-3	-	-	TGTGCCAGCAGCTCCGTGACAGACTCTGGAAACACCATATATTTT	CASSSVTDSGNTIYF
TRBV7-2	TRBJ2-1	-	TRBD2	TGTGCCAGCAGCTTTACTAGCGGGATTTGGTCCGAGCAGTTCTTC	CASSFTSGIWSEQFF
TRBV27	TRBJ1-4	-	-	TGTGCCAGCAATCCACCTAGGGGAGGGAAGCCCGCCTCAACTAATGAAAAACTGTTTTTT	CASNPPRGGKPASTNEKLFF
TRBV7-2	TRBJ2-3	-	TRBD2	TGTGCCAGCAGCGACGGACTAGCGGGGTTCACAGATACGCAGTATTTT	CASSDGLAGFTDTQYF
TRBV25-1	TRBJ2-3	-	-	TGTGCCAGCAGTGACGTGAGCACAGATACGCAGTATTTT	CASSDVSTDTQYF
TRBV9	TRBJ1-5	-	-	TGTGCCAGCAGCACTGGGGGAAGCAATCAGCCCCAGCATTTT	CASSTGGSNQPQHF
TRBV27	TRBJ2-7	-	-	TGTGCCAGCAGTTTATCCCCCTGGGACGAGCAGTACTTC	CASSLSPWDEQYF
TRBV7-9	TRBJ2-3	-	-	TGTGCCAGCAGCTTAGCGTCCGGGAGCTCAAGAGATACGCAGTATTTT	CASSLASGSSRDTQYF
TRBV11-2	TRBJ2-3	-	TRBD2	TGTGCCAGCAGTTATGCGGGAGGTCCAGATACGCAGTATTTT	CASSYAGGPDTQYF
TRBV6-5	TRBJ2-5	-	-	TGTGCCAGCAGTTCGGGAGAGACCCAGTACTTC	CASSSGETQYF
TRBV4-3	TRBJ2-2	-	TRBD2	TGCGCCAGCAGCCAATCTATATCTAGCGGAAGAATCACCGGGGAGCTGTTTTTT	CASSQSISSGRITGELFF
TRBV15	TRBJ1-4	-	TRBD1	TGTGCCACCAGCAGACCAAGAGGGGGCTGGAGGATTAATGAAAAACTGTTTTTT	CATSRPRGGWRINEKLFF
TRBV25-1	TRBJ1-1	-	-	TGTGCCAGCAGGGTAGGGGTGAACACTGAAGCTTTCTTT	CASRVGVNTEAFF
TRBV6-5	TRBJ2-1	-	-	TGTGCCAGCAGTTACTCTGACAGAAATGAGCAGTTCTTC	CASSYSDRNEQFF
TRBV29-1	TRBJ2-1	-	-	TGCAGCGTTGAGTCAGCAGCTCCGGATGAGCAGTTCTTC	CSVESAAPDEQFF
TRBV15	TRBJ2-2	-	TRBD1	TGTGCCACCAGCAGAGATCTAGGTACAGGGGGAAGAGGAACCGGGGAGCTGTTTTTT	CATSRDLGTGGRGTGELFF
TRBV7-9	TRBJ2-7	-	TRBD1	TGTGCCAGCAGCTTAGGGACCGGGACAGGGTTATACGAGCAGTACTTC	CASSLGTGTGLYEQYF
TRBV19	TRBJ1-3	-	TRBD1	TGTGCCAGTAGTCTTCAGGGGGGACGAAACACCATATATTTT	CASSLQGGRNTIYF
TRBV7-6	TRBJ2-7	once	TRBD1	TGTGCCAGCAGCAGAGGGACAGGGGACGAGCAGTACTTC	CASSRGTGDEQYF